This T cell receptor (beta chain) was sequenced during a study of shared clonotypes between healthy human individuals. The CDR3 loop spans 18 amino acids. V lost 5 bases and J 5 bases, leaving 22 bases between the germline ends. CDR1 SGHVT and CDR2 SQSDAQ come from the germline V gene. CD8 cells classed as naive were CD45RO-negative and positively selected for CCR7, excluding terminally differentiated effector memory CD45RA+ cells. Every subset had its genomic DNA shared out evenly among several immunoSEQ plates. The assay was immunoSEQ multiplex PCR, and TCRdb's table has in-frame clones only and misses some. Of fewer than 1 million clones in the sample, about 96% are singletons; the top ten hold about 0.21%.

The chain carries TRBV7-4 and TRBJ2-6; no definite D call. The receptor was isolated from a man aged 30 to 39 in good health. Sequenced: naive CD8+ T cells sorted from blood. CDR3 region: CASSSKNSSQSRANVLTF. CDR3 nucleotides: TGTGCCAGCAGCAGCAAAAACAGCTCACAAAGTCGGGCCAACGTCCTGACTTTC.